This T cell receptor beta chain was identified during a study of shared clonotypes between healthy human individuals. Study context: The study enrolled a couple of women and a few men aged 18 to 49.

Germline V CDR1 and CDR2: LNHDA, SQIVND (reference sequence). CDR3 length: 16 residues. The V end lost 4 bases, the J end lost 9 bases, and 19 bases lay between the germline ends. Libraries were prepared by immunoSEQ multiplex PCR; TCRdb keeps only in-frame clonotypes and omits some of them. The data contain 2,100,000 or so clones, roughly 95% of them seen just once; the ten biggest clones take up approximately 0.13%. The donors, healthy adults who were HIV-negative, had experienced no recent acute infections or vaccinations. The TCR comes from a man aged 18 to 35 in good health. Sequenced sample: naive CD4+ T cells sorted from blood. The subset denotes: CD45RA+ positively selected. The rearrangement links TRBV19 to TRBJ1-6, with D maybe TRBD1 (5 bases). CDR3 in amino acids: CASSTFDRGYLSPLHF. CDR3 DNA sequence: TGTGCCAGTAGTACCTTCGATCGGGGCTATCTTTCACCCCTCCACTTT.